This T cell receptor beta chain stems from a study of CD8 T cells in ankylosing spondylitis. General observations from the study: Seemingly distinctive of ankylosing spondylitis blood was a TCR beta motif formed by eight highly homologous variants.

Each TCR beta library was made by quantitative 5'-RACE that incorporated molecular barcodes. TCRdb called the 5' RACE reads again in MiXCR, with one record for every CDR3 protein. The sample consists of around 120,000 distinct CDR3 sequences, about 24% of them appearing once. The CDR3 has 15 amino acids. V shed 0 bases and J shed 0 bases, with 6 bases lying between them. Germline V lookup: CDR1 SGHKS, CDR2 YYEKEE (reference sequence). This clonotype occurred many times. Its antigen is not identified. The V and J genes are TRBV5-5 and TRBJ2-2; tentative D call: TRBD2 (5 bases). The clonotype comes from a male donor with ankylosing spondylitis. The sequencing input was synovial fluid, either unsorted or a sorted T cell fraction (not recorded which). As DNA, the CDR3 is TGTGCCAGCAGCTTGGGGAGGACGAACACCGGGGAGCTGTTTTTT. This encodes CASSLGRTNTGELFF.